This entry is about one TCR beta chain. The antigen is unknown. This specimen belongs to a study of OX40 agonist ivuxolimab in advanced cancers. Study-wide points: Some of the lowest clonal expansion was seen in partial responders at 0.1-3.0 mg/kg. Within 6 weeks, CD4+ and CD8+ blood T cells expanded clonally at 0.1 to 3.0 mg/kg. The investigators did not determine what antigen specificity the expanded peripheral T cells had.

The CDR3 contains 15 residues. Germline V gives CDR1 KGHSY, CDR2 FQNENV. The ends were cut back, 0 bases at V and 2 bases at J, with 11 bases in the middle. The table came from immunoSEQ multiplex PCR; TCRdb's copy has only in-frame clones and leaves some out. Among about 45,000 clones listed, 80% to 90% were seen once. The TCR sequence derives from an adult with an advanced solid tumor such as melanoma, head and neck, liver or kidney cancer. The sequences come from CD4+ or CD8+ T cells sorted from blood, collected in a trial of the OX40 agonist ivuxolimab. The gene calls are TRBV16 and TRBJ2-7; weak D call: TRBD1 (6 bases). Written as DNA, the CDR3 is TGTGCCAGCAGCCAATCCCGGACAGAGACCTACGAGCAGTACTTC. Protein: CASSQSRTETYEQYF.